The clone carrying this TCR beta chain was seen more than once but under ten times. The antigen remains unidentified. A much larger clonotype is one base distant, so this may be a read error. This CDR3 contains 14 residues. CDR1 and CDR2 from the germline V gene are MNHEY and SMNVEV (reference sequence). V gave up 7 bases and J gave up 2 bases, with 15 bases separating them. These data come from a study of metastatic and nonmetastatic thyroid tumors. Background on the study: For malignant and benign thyroid patients, tumor or nodule tissue and blood were the sources whose repertoires were compared. Study-wide points: A significant increase in TCR beta diversity was reportedly seen in malignant thyroid tumors relative to benign nodules, in blood and tumor.

Study processing details: A distant-metastasis classifier for papillary thyroid cancer was built using CDR3 differences across clinicopathological groups. TCRdb used MiXCR to call clones anew from the PCR reads. TCRdb, not the original authors, processed these V and J calls. The data contain almost 35,000 clones, 35% to 45% of them singletons. All patients reached thyroid surgery having received no treatment beforehand. The chain carries TRBV27 and TRBJ2-7; D remains ambiguous. The receptor was derived from a female donor with papillary thyroid cancer or a benign thyroid nodule (not recorded which). Some clones in this sample may be carry-over from other donors' samples. The specimen sequenced was tumor tissue. The CDR3 spells CASNLRHGPYEQYF. The CDR3 DNA follows: TGTGCCAGCAACTTAAGACATGGCCCCTACGAGCAGTACTTC.